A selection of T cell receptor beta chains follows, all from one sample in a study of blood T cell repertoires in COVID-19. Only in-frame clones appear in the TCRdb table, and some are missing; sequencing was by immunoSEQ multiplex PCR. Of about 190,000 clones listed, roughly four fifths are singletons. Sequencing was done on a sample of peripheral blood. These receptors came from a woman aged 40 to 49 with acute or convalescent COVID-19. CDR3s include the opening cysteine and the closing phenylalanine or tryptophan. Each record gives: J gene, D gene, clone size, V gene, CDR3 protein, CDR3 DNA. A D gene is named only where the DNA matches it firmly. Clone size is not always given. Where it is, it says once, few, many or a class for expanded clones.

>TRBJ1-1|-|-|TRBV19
CASSIDPLRVTEAFF
TGTGCCAGTAGTATAGACCCTTTGAGGGTTACTGAAGCTTTCTTT
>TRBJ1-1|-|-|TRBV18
CASSPIGQNTEAFF
TGTGCCAGCTCTCCAATTGGACAGAACACTGAAGCTTTCTTT
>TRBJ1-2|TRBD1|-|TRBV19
CASNPTGYGGYTF
TGTGCCAGTAACCCGACAGGGTACGGGGGCTACACCTTC
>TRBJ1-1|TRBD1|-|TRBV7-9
CASSMGQMNTEAFF
TGTGCCAGCAGCATGGGACAGATGAACACTGAAGCTTTCTTT
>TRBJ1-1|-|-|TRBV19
CASSILGGTEAFF
TGTGCCAGTAGTATTTTGGGGGGTACTGAAGCTTTCTTT
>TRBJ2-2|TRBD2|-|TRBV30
CASTGGLAGGTGELFF
TGTGCCTCGACGGGCGGGCTAGCGGGGGGGACCGGGGAGCTGTTTTTT
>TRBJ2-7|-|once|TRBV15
CATSRDTGYEQYF
TGTGCCACCAGCAGAGATACGGGCTACGAGCAGTACTTC
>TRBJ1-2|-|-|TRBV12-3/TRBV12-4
CASSLSPRGCNF
TGTGCCAGCAGTTTATCCCCCCGCGGGTGTAACTTC
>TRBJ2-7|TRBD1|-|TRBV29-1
CSVVGLGQGGEQYF
TGCAGCGTTGTCGGGTTGGGACAGGGGGGCGAGCAGTACTTC
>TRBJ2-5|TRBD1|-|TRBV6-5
CASNAGDRGSETQYF
TGTGCCAGCAATGCGGGGGACAGGGGTAGTGAGACCCAGTACTTC
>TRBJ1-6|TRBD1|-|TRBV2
CASSDTGGRNSPLHF
TGTGCCAGCAGTGATACAGGGGGCAGGAATTCACCCCTCCACTTT
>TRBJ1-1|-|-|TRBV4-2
CASSQDGSRAFF
TGTGCCAGCAGCCAAGACGGGAGTAGAGCTTTCTTT